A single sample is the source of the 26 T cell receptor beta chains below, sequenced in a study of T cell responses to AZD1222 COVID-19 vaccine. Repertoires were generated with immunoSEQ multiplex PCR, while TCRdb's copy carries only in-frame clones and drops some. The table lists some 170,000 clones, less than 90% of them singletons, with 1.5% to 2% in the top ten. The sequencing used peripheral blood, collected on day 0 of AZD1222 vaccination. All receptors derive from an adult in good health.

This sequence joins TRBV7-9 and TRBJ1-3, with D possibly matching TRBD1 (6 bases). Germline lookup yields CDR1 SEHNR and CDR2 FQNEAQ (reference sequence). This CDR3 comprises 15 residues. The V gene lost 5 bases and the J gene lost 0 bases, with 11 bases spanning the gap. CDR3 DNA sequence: TGTGCCAGCAGCCCCTTACAGGGCTCTGGAAACACCATATATTTT. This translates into CASSPLQGSGNTIYF.

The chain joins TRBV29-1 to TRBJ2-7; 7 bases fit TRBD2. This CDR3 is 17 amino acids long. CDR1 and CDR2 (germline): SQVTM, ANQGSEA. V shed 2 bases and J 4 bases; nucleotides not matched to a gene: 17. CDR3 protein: CSVEIIASGSVWYEQYF. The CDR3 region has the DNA TGCAGCGTTGAAATCATAGCTAGCGGCTCGGTGTGGTACGAGCAGTACTTC.

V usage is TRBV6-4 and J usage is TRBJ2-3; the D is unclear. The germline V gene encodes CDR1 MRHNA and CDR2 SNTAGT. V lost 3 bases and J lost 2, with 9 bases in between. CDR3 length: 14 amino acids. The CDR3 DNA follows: TGTGCCAGCAGTGAAAACCAAAACACAGATACGCAGTATTTT. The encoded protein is CASSENQNTDTQYF.

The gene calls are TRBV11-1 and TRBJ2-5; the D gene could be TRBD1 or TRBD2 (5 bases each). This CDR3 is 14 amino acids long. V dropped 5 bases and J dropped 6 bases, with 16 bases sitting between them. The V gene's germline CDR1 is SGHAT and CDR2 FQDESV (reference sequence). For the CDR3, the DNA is TGTGCCAGCAGCCCAAGTGGGGGTTTTAAGACCCAGTACTTC. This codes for CASSPSGGFKTQYF.

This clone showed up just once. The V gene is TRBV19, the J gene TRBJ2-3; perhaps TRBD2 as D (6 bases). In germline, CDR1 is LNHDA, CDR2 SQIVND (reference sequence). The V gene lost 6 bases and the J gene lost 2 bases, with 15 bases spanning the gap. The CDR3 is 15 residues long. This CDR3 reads CASSPGGVLTDTQYF. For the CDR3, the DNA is TGTGCCAGTAGCCCCGGGGGAGTCCTCACAGATACGCAGTATTTT.

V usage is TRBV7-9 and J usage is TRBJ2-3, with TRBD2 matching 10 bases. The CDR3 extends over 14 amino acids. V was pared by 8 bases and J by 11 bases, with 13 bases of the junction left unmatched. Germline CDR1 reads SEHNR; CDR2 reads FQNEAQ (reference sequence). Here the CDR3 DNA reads TGTGCCAGCGGGTCCTCTAGCGGGAGTATTAAGCAGTATTTT. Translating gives CASGSSSGSIKQYF. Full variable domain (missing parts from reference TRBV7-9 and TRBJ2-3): DTGVSQNPRHKITKRGQNVTFRCDPISEHNRLYWYRQTLGQGPEFLTYFQNEAQLEKSRLLSDRFSAERPKGSFSTLEIQRTEQGDSAMYLCASGSSSGSIKQYFGPGTRLTVL.

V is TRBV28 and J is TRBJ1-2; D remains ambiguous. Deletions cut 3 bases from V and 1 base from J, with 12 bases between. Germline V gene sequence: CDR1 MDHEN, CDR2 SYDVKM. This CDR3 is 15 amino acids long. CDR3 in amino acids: CASSFGQANNYGYTF. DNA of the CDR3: TGTGCCAGCAGTTTTGGGCAGGCGAATAACTATGGCTACACCTTC.

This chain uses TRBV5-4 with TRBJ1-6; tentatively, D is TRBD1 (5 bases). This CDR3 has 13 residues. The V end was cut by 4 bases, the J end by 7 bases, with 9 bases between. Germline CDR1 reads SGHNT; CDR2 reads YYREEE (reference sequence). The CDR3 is CASSRDGNSPLHF. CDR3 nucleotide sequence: TGTGCCAGCAGCCGGGACGGGAATTCACCCCTCCACTTT.

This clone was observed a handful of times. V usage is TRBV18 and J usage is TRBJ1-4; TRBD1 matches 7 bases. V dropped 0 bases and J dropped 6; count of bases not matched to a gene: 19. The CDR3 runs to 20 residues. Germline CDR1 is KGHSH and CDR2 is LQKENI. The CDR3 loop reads CASSPPTEDRVGVWDEKLFF. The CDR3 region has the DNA TGTGCCAGCTCACCACCGACGGAAGACAGGGTGGGTGTCTGGGATGAAAAACTGTTTTTT. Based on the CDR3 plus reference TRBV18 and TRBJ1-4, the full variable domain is NAGVMQNPRHLVRRRGQEARLRCSPMKGHSHVYWYRQLPEEGLKFMVYLQKENIIDESGMPKERFSAEFPKEGPSILRIQQVVRGDSAAYFCASSPPTEDRVGVWDEKLFFGSGTQLSVL.

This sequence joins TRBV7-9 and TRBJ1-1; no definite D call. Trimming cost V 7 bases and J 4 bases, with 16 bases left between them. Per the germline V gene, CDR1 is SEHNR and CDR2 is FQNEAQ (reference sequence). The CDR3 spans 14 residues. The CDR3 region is CASTALEGVTEAFF. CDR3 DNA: TGTGCCAGCACCGCCCTGGAGGGCGTCACTGAAGCTTTCTTT.

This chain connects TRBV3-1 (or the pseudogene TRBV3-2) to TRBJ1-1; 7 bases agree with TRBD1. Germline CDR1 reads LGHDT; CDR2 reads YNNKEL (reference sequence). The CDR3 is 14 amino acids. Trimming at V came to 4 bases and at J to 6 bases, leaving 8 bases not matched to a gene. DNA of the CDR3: TGTGCCAGCAGCCTCACAGGGGCGGCGGCTGAAGCTTTCTTT. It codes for CASSLTGAAAEAFF.

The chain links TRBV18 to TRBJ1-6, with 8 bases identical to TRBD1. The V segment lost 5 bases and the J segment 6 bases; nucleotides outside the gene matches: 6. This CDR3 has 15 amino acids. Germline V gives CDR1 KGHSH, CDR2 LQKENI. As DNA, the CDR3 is TGTGCCAGCTCAACCCAGGGGGCGACTAATTCACCCCTCCACTTT. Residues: CASSTQGATNSPLHF. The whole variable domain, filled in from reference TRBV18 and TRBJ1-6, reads NAGVMQNPRHLVRRRGQEARLRCSPMKGHSHVYWYRQLPEEGLKFMVYLQKENIIDESGMPKERFSAEFPKEGPSILRIQQVVRGDSAAYFCASSTQGATNSPLHFGNGTRLTVT.

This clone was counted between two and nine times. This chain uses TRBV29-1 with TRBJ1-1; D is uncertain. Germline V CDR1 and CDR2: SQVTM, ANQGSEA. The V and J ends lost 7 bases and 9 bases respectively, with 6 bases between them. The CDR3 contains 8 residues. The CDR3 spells CSDEQAFF. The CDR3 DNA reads TGCAGCGATGAGCAAGCTTTCTTT.

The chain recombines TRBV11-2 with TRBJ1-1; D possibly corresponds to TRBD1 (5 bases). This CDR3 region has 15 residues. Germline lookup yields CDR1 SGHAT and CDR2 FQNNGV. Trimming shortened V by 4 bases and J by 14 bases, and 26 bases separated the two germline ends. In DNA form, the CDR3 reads TGTGCCAGCAGCTCGAGACAGATTATGACATCCGAGATCTTCTTT. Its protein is CASSSRQIMTSEIFF.

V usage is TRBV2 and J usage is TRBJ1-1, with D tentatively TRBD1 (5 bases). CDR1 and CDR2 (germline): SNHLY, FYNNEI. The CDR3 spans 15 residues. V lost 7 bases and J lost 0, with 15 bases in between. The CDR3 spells CASTRSGQMNTEAFF. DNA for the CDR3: TGTGCCAGCACGAGGTCAGGGCAAATGAACACTGAAGCTTTCTTT.

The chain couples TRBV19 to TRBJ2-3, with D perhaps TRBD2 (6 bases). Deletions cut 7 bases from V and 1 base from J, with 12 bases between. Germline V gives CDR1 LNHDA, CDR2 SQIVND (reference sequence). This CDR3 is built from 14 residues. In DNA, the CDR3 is TGTGCCAGTAAGTCGGGGGTGGGCACAGATACGCAGTATTTT. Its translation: CASKSGVGTDTQYF.

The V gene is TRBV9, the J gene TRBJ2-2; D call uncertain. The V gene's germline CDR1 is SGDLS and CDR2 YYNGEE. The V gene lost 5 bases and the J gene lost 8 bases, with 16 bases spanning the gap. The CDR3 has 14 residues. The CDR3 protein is CASSESGRIGELFF. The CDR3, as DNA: TGTGCCAGCAGTGAAAGTGGGCGGATAGGGGAGCTGTTTTTT.

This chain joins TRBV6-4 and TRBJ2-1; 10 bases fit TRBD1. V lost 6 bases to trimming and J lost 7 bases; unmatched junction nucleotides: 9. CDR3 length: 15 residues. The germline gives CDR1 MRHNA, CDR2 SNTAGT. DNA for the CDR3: TGTGCCAGCAGCCCCCAGGGACAGGGGCTAAATGAGCAGTTCTTC. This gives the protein CASSPQGQGLNEQFF.

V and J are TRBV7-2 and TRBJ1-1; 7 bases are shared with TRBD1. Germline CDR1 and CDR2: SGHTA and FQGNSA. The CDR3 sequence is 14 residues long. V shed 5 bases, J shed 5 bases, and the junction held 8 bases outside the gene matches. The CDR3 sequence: CASSPQTGRTEAFF. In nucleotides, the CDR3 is TGTGCCAGCAGCCCGCAGACAGGGAGGACTGAAGCTTTCTTT.

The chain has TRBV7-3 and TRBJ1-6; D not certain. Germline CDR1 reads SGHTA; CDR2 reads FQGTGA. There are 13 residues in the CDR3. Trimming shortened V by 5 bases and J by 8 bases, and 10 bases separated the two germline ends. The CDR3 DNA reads TGTGCCAGCAGCACTCGGCCGGATTCACCCCTCCACTTT. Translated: CASSTRPDSPLHF.

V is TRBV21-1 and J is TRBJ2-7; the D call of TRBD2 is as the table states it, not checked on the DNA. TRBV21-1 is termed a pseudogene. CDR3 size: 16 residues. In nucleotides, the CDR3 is TGTGCCAGCAGCAAATGGCGGAGTGAAGGTTGCTACGAGCAGTACTTC. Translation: CASSKWRSEGCYEQYF.

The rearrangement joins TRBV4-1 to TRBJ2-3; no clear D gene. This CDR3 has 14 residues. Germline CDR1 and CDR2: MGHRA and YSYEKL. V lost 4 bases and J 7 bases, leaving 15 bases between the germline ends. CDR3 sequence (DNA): TGCGCCAGCAGCCCCCGGACGGCCGATAATACGCAGTATTTT. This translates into CASSPRTADNTQYF.

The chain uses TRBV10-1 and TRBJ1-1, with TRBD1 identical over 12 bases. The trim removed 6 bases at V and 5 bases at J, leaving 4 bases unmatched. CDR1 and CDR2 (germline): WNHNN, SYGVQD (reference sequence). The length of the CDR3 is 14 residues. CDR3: CASSRDRGLTEAFF. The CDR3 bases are TGCGCCAGCAGCCGGGACAGGGGGCTGACTGAAGCTTTCTTT.

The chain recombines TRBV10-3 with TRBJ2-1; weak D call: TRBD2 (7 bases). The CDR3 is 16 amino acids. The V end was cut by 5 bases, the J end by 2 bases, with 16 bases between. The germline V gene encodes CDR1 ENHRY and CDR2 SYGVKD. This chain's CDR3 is CAISLRGAPTYNEQFF. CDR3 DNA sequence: TGTGCCATCAGTCTACGGGGGGCCCCGACCTACAATGAGCAGTTCTTC.

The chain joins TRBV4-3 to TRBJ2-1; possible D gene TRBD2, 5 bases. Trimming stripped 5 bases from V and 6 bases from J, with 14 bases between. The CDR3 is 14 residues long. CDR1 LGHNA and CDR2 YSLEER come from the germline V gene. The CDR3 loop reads CASSDGLTLNEQFF. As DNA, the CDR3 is TGCGCCAGCAGCGATGGACTCACACTCAATGAGCAGTTCTTC.

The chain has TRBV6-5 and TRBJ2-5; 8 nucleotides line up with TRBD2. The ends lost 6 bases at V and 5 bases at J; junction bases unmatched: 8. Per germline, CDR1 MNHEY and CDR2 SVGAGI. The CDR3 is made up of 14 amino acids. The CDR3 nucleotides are TGTGCCAGCAGATCCAGCGGGAGTCGGGAGACCCAGTACTTC. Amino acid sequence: CASRSSGSRETQYF.